This T cell receptor (beta chain) was captured in a study of control samples from healthy donors and cancer patients. The germline V gene encodes CDR1 LNHNV and CDR2 YYDKDF (reference sequence). CDR3 size: 15 residues. The V end was cut by 0 bases, the J end by 0 bases, with 9 bases between. Data came from immunoSEQ multiplex PCR; TCRdb stores just in-frame clones and leaves some out. Of 35,000 to 45,000 clones in the sample, less than 85% were seen once. Sequences were obtained from blood. The chain is built from TRBV15 and TRBJ2-7; tentatively, D is TRBD1 (6 bases). This receptor was identified in a man between 60 and 75 years old in good health. CDR3 in DNA: TGTGCCACCAGCAGAGATCTGGGACACTCCTACGAGCAGTACTTC. Amino acids: CATSRDLGHSYEQYF.